This T cell receptor (beta chain) is drawn from a study of response to subunit inactivated influenza vaccine (dated by TCRdb to the late 2010s). Concerning the study at large: To follow how T cells responded to a trivalent subunit inactivated influenza vaccine, the researchers relied on deep quantitative profiling of the T cell receptor repertoire.

The method was RT-PCR. Data came from an Illumina HiSeq 2500. Using fastp at Q25 and MiXCR, TCRdb reprocessed the public reads and kept productive beta chains. CDR3 protein sequences are deduplicated, and each keeps its most common genes and DNA. Within this sample are 500,000 to 650,000 distinct CDR3 sequences, with 6% to 9% of them counted one time only. The ten largest clones take up about an eighth of the sample. Concerning this clonotype itself: Its antigen is still unknown. Base-call qualities are not available, and no considerably larger clone is one nucleotide away.

The full study reports these points: It was suggested by the authors that each seasonal influenza vaccination may recruit only a limited number of new T cells.

The CDR3, cysteine through phenylalanine, is 11 amino acids long. The CDR3 DNA has 33 bases and is translated from base 1. V is reduced by 6 bases and J by 7 bases, leaving a spacing of 8 bases between them. CDR1 MGHDK and CDR2 SYGVNS are derived from the germline V gene. This TCR was sampled from a man aged 50 to 69 who received an inactivated influenza vaccine. Donor details come from another sample of the same person, matched by shared clones. The sample consisted of PBMCs from blood, taken around 25 months after vaccination. The sequence is built from TRBV25-1 and TRBJ2-3, with no reliable assignment of the D segment. The DNA sequence is as follows: TGTGCCAGCAGAAAGGGTTATACGCAGTATTTT. This sequence encodes CASRKGYTQYF.